This entry lists 24 T cell receptor beta chains sequenced from one sample in a study of blood T cells in healthy people across ages. Primed by a sample-barcoded 5' primer and a J-beta primer mix, a second PCR proceeded for 7 to 11 cycles. TCRdb called the 5' RACE reads again in MiXCR, with one record for every CDR3 protein. The sample lists roughly 1.7 million distinct CDR3 sequences, about 32% occurring once. Material: blood. Source of these receptors: a woman aged 30 to 39 in good health.

In this sample, this clonotype turned up a few times. The V and J genes are TRBV6-5 and TRBJ2-1; TRBD1 matches 10 bases. Germline CDR1 reads MNHEY; CDR2 reads SVGAGI. Trimming at V came to 2 bases and at J to 9 bases, leaving 4 bases not matched to a gene. CDR3 length equals 14 residues. The CDR3: CASSYGTGVGEQFF. CDR3 in DNA: TGTGCCAGCAGTTACGGGACAGGGGTGGGTGAGCAGTTCTTC.

The chain is built from TRBV25-1 and TRBJ2-3, with TRBD2 as a possible D gene (7 bases). Trimming took 1 base from V and 5 from J, leaving 22 bases between them. The CDR3 sequence is 18 residues long. Germline V gene data show CDR1 as MGHDK and CDR2 as SYGVNS. The CDR3 DNA reads as TGTGCCAGCAGTGAATCAATCTCCTGGGGGGGCCTGAAAGATACGCAGTATTTT. Protein sequence: CASSESISWGGLKDTQYF.

The chain recombines TRBV6-2 or TRBV6-3 with TRBJ2-4; D is possibly TRBD2 (6 bases). V gave up 0 bases and J gave up 13 bases, with 13 bases separating them. The CDR3 totals 13 residues. The germline V gene has CDR1 MNHEY and CDR2 SVGEGT. The CDR3 region has the DNA TGTGCCAGCAGTTACTCGGGCGGGACTGAGCAGTACTTC. It is translated as CASSYSGGTEQYF.

This rearrangement joins TRBV7-6 to TRBJ2-3; 10 nucleotides agree with TRBD2. The CDR3 length is 18 residues. The germline gives CDR1 SGHVS, CDR2 FNYEAQ. Trimming cost V 1 base and J 0 bases; bases outside gene matches: 7. The CDR3 protein is CASSLGLAGPPSTDTQYF. In DNA form, the CDR3 reads TGTGCCAGCAGCTTAGGACTAGCGGGTCCCCCTAGCACAGATACGCAGTATTTT.

This rearrangement joins TRBV20-1 to TRBJ2-5; 11 bases are a match to TRBD2. The CDR3 consists of 15 residues. Germline V gives CDR1 DFQATT, CDR2 SNEGSKA (reference sequence). The V gene end was trimmed by 2 bases and the J gene end by 5 bases; junction bases not matched to a gene: 7. The CDR3 reads CSARPLAGVRETQYF. CDR3 sequence (DNA): TGCAGTGCTAGACCACTAGCGGGGGTGCGGGAGACCCAGTACTTC.

J is TRBJ2-6 and V is TRBV7-9; D might be TRBD2 (5 bases). The CDR3 spans 18 residues. Germline CDR1 and CDR2: SEHNR and FQNEAQ (reference sequence). Trimming removed 4 bases from V and 0 bases from J, with 16 bases in between. CDR3 sequence: CASSSPVLARSGANVLTF. The CDR3 nucleotides are TGTGCCAGCAGCTCACCGGTTCTAGCCCGCTCTGGGGCCAACGTCCTGACTTTC.

The rearrangement joins TRBV7-9 to TRBJ2-7, with 11 bases fitting TRBD1. The CDR3 totals 17 residues. From germline, CDR1 is SEHNR and CDR2 FQNEAQ (reference sequence). V shed 5 bases, J shed 5 bases, and the junction held 14 bases outside the gene matches. The CDR3 spells CASSPERWTGGRHEQYF. CDR3 DNA sequence: TGTGCCAGCAGCCCTGAACGGTGGACAGGGGGCCGCCACGAGCAGTACTTC.

This clonotype was observed many times. CDR3 loop: CASSTPGRGAEQYF. Here the CDR3 DNA reads TGTGCCAGCAGTACTCCCGGCCGGGGCGCCGAGCAGTACTTC. This sequence joins TRBV28 and TRBJ2-7; possibly TRBD1 or TRBD2 for D (5 bases each). Trimming took 5 bases from V and 6 from J, leaving 17 bases between them. Looked up from germline, CDR1 is MDHEN and CDR2 is SYDVKM. The CDR3 has 14 residues. Full variable domain (remainder filled in from reference TRBV28 and TRBJ2-7): DVKVTQSSRYLVKRTGEKVFLECVQDMDHENMFWYRQDPGLGLRLIYFSYDVKMKEKGDIPEGYSVSREKKERFSLILESASTNQTSMYLCASSTPGRGAEQYFGPGTRLTVT.

The rearrangement joins TRBV7-9 to TRBJ1-1; TRBD1 might be the D (5 bases). V lost 2 bases and J lost 1, with 23 bases in between. Germline V gene lookup returns CDR1 SEHNR and CDR2 FQNEAQ (reference sequence). There are 19 residues in the CDR3. The DNA of the CDR3 is TGTGCCAGCAGCTTACTATCACCAGGCTACGGGCAGGGGAACACTGAAGCTTTCTTT. Protein: CASSLLSPGYGQGNTEAFF.

This chain links TRBV24-1 with TRBJ2-1, with 7 bases that match TRBD2. The germline V gene has CDR1 KGHDR and CDR2 SFDVKD. After removal of 0 bases from V and 5 bases from J, the junction contained 9 bases not matched to a gene. CDR3 length: 17 residues. CDR3 DNA: TGTGCCACCAGTGATTTGCAGGGTAGCGGGCTAAACAATGAGCAGTTCTTC. Its protein is CATSDLQGSGLNNEQFF.

The chain employs TRBV11-2 and TRBJ1-1; 7 bases line up with TRBD1. V dropped 3 bases and J dropped 1; count of bases not matched to a gene: 5. The CDR3 runs to 15 residues. CDR1 and CDR2 from the germline V gene are SGHAT and FQNNGV. As DNA, the CDR3 is TGTGCCAGCAGCTTGCAGGGGGTCAAGAACACTGAAGCTTTCTTT. Translation gives CASSLQGVKNTEAFF.

This clonotype was counted only a few times. This chain uses TRBV20-1 with TRBJ2-5; 8 nucleotides line up with TRBD2. The CDR3 runs to 16 residues. Losses at the gene ends were 1 base for V and 1 base for J; bases not matched to a gene: 8. In germline, CDR1 is DFQATT, CDR2 SNEGSKA (reference sequence). The CDR3 is CSARAPSGGPQETQYF. The CDR3 DNA sequence: TGCAGTGCTAGAGCTCCCAGCGGGGGACCCCAAGAGACCCAGTACTTC.

This chain connects TRBV6-4 to TRBJ2-5; 7 bases fit TRBD2. The CDR3 consists of 15 residues. The V segment lost 1 base and the J segment 4 bases; nucleotides outside the gene matches: 6. Germline-derived CDR1 and CDR2 are MRHNA and SNTAGT. This CDR3 is CASSDCQRGRETQYF. CDR3 DNA: TGTGCCAGCAGTGACTGCCAGCGGGGACGAGAGACCCAGTACTTC.

The J gene is TRBJ1-2, the V gene TRBV10-3, with D unclear. Germline CDR1 ENHRY, CDR2 SYGVKD. This CDR3 is built from 14 residues. The V end lost 1 base, the J end lost 5 bases, and 11 bases lay between the germline ends. The CDR3 reads CAISELDGAYGYTF. The CDR3 DNA is TGTGCCATCAGTGAGTTAGATGGCGCTTATGGCTACACCTTC.

V usage is TRBV12-3 or TRBV12-4 and J usage is TRBJ2-3; 8 positions agree with TRBD1. V dropped 3 bases and J dropped 13; count of bases not matched to a gene: 15. The CDR3 totals 15 residues. CDR3 nucleotide sequence: TGTGCCAGCAGTTTCAGGACAGGGAGCACAGATATGGAGTATTTT. Translation gives CASSFRTGSTDMEYF.

The rearrangement joins TRBV28 to TRBJ1-2; D gene unclear. Trimming removed 8 bases at V and 8 bases at J, with 18 bases between. This CDR3 is built from 13 residues. Looked up from germline, CDR1 is MDHEN and CDR2 is SYDVKM. The CDR3 region has the DNA TGTGCCAGCGGACTCGCGTGGGAGCGAGGCTACACCTTC. Translation gives CASGLAWERGYTF.

This clonotype has more than one count but fewer than ten. The V and J genes are TRBV10-3 and TRBJ2-3, with a possible D match to TRBD2 (6 bases). Germline-derived CDR1 and CDR2 are ENHRY and SYGVKD. The CDR3 spans 15 residues. V shed 8 bases and J shed 0 bases, with 15 bases lying between them. The CDR3 nucleotides read TGTGCCATCCGGGACTCAGAAAGAAGCACAGATACGCAGTATTTT. It encodes CAIRDSERSTDTQYF.

At least ten counts were recorded for this clonotype. The V call is TRBV12-3 or TRBV12-4, the J call TRBJ2-3; tentative D call: TRBD2 (6 bases). Trimming pared 5 bases from V and 2 bases from J, leaving 11 bases between. The CDR3 loop spans 14 amino acids. The CDR3 sequence: CASSPAGYTDTQYF. For the CDR3, the DNA is TGTGCCAGCAGTCCAGCGGGCTACACAGATACGCAGTATTTT.

The rearrangement joins TRBV13 to TRBJ2-3; TRBD1 is a possible D gene (5 bases). The CDR3 runs to 14 residues. CDR1 and CDR2 from the germline V gene are PRHDT and FYEKMQ (reference sequence). The germline V and J ends were trimmed by 6 bases and 4 bases, with 14 bases remaining between them. CDR3 residues: CASSFTDSPDTQYF. In nucleotides, the CDR3 is TGTGCCAGCAGTTTTACCGACAGTCCAGATACGCAGTATTTT.

V is TRBV3-1 and J is TRBJ2-7; D may be TRBD1 (6 bases). V lost 4 bases and J lost 6, with 16 bases in between. This CDR3 comprises 14 residues. The germline V gene encodes CDR1 LGHDT and CDR2 YNNKEL (reference sequence). The CDR3: CASSLGTSLSEQYF. The CDR3 nucleotides read TGTGCCAGCAGCCTGGGGACATCTTTGAGCGAGCAGTACTTC.

This clonotype appeared many times. The chain employs TRBV5-1 and TRBJ2-5; a weak D match, TRBD2 (5 bases). From germline, CDR1 is SGHRS and CDR2 YFSETQ. Trimming cost V 3 bases and J 3 bases, with 15 bases left between them. This CDR3 has 15 amino acids. DNA for the CDR3: TGCGCCAGCAGCTGGGGTGCGCGGCGGGAAGAGACCCAGTACTTC. Protein sequence: CASSWGARREETQYF.

This clonotype was recorded a few times. This chain joins TRBV28 and TRBJ1-1; D unresolved. The V end lost 3 bases, the J end lost 9 bases, and 5 bases lay between the germline ends. The germline V gene has CDR1 MDHEN and CDR2 SYDVKM. The CDR3 totals 10 residues. CDR3 in amino acids: CASSLDQAFF. In nucleotides, the CDR3 is TGTGCCAGCAGTTTGGATCAAGCTTTCTTT.

This clonotype was seen only once. The CDR3 DNA reads as TGTGCCAGCAGCTTAGGCCTGATAGGGATCCACAATGAGCAGTACTTC. As protein: CASSLGLIGIHNEQYF. The chain joins TRBV13 to TRBJ2-5; no reliable D call. Trimming shortened V by 0 bases and J by 11 bases, and 22 bases separated the two germline ends. Germline CDR1 PRHDT, CDR2 FYEKMQ (reference sequence). The CDR3 runs to 16 residues. The complete variable domain, with remaining parts taken from reference TRBV13 and TRBJ2-5, reads AAGVIQSPRHLIKEKRETATLKCYPIPRHDTVYWYQQGPGQDPQFLISFYEKMQSDKGSIPDRFSAQQFSDYHSELNMSSLELGDSALYFCASSLGLIGIHNEQYFGPGTRLLVL.

V usage is TRBV7-6 and J usage is TRBJ2-7, with 8 bases aligning to TRBD1. The CDR3 extends over 16 amino acids. V lost 4 bases, J lost 10 bases, and 18 bases stayed unmatched. CDR1 SGHVS and CDR2 FNYEAQ come from the germline V gene. CDR3 sequence reads: CASSSEMTGAKGGQYF. The CDR3 DNA follows: TGTGCCAGCAGCTCCGAAATGACAGGGGCAAAAGGTGGTCAGTACTTC.